This TCR beta chain is drawn from a study of T cells in Graves' hyperthyroidism and ophthalmopathy. Study-level results: Patients with ophthalmopathy were separated from those with stable hyperthyroidism by a 13 V-J model. Blood samples included most of the expanded thyroid clonotypes exceeding 0.001.

This clonotype has more than one count but fewer than ten. The antigen remains undetermined. RNA transcripts were the template for amplifying TCR beta CDR3 regions. With the HTBI primer set, the TCR CDR3 went through a first round of RT-PCR. TCRdb fed the multiplex PCR reads into MiXCR, producing one record per CDR3 protein. Among 500,000 to 600,000 distinct CDR3 sequences listed, about 45% were seen once. The CDR3 consists of 14 residues. CDR1 SNHLY and CDR2 FYNNEI come from the germline V gene. V was shortened by 4 bases and J by 4 bases, with 11 bases between the two germline ends. Patients were aged 18 to 65, had disease duration under 2 months, and had newly diagnosed hyperthyroidism. Diagnoses used clinical symptoms, serum thyroxine and TRAb, thyroid ultrasound and orbital computed tomography.

J is TRBJ1-5 and V is TRBV2, with D tentatively TRBD1 (6 bases). The sequenced sample was peripheral blood or thyroid tissue (not recorded which). This clonotype was sampled from a woman aged 18-29 years with Graves' hyperthyroidism. The chain's CDR3 is CASSVRGANQPQHF. The CDR3 bases are TGTGCCAGCAGTGTTCGGGGGGCTAATCAGCCCCAGCATTTT.